Detailed here is one T cell receptor (beta chain). Repertoires were generated with immunoSEQ multiplex PCR, while TCRdb's copy carries only in-frame clones and drops some. The data contain approximately 42,000 clones, about 72% of them singletons. The sample belongs to a study of cytotoxic CD8 clonotypes in ibrutinib-treated CLL. The CDR3 runs to 12 residues. V lost 0 bases to trimming and J lost 5 bases, with 2 bases between them. The germline CDR1 and CDR2 sequences are SGDLS and YYNGEE. This chain links TRBV9 with TRBJ2-2; D is ambiguous. This sequence was found in a human donor with chronic lymphocytic leukemia. Material: PBMCs, obtained after 12 months of ibrutinib treatment. CDR3 sequence reads: CASSVVTGELFF. The DNA for the CDR3 is TGTGCCAGCAGCGTAGTTACCGGGGAGCTGTTTTTT.